This is a list of T cell receptor beta chains from one sample in a study of identical twins. TCRdb redid the calling of the 5' RACE reads with MiXCR, one entry per CDR3 protein. The sample yields approximately 490,000 distinct CDR3 sequences, more than 20% seen once. This sample was shared with a second study, whose subject was yellow fever vaccine responses in identical twins.

The specimen sequenced was CD4+ T cells sorted from blood. The receptors derive from a woman younger than 35 in good health. The CDR3 runs from the conserved cysteine through the conserved F or W. The D gene is left open where the match is weak. Clone size is shown for a subset of rows, as once, few, many or a class of expanded clone.

clone size	D gene	V gene	J gene	CDR3 DNA	CDR3 protein
few	TRBD2	TRBV5-1	TRBJ2-7	TGCGCCAGCAGCTTGGGGGGACTAGCGGGAGAAGCCTACGAGCAGTACTTC	CASSLGGLAGEAYEQYF
.	.	TRBV10-2	TRBJ2-5	TGCGCCAGCAGTGAGATAACGGGGGGCCAGGAGACCCAGTACTTC	CASSEITGGQETQYF
few	.	TRBV12-3/TRBV12-4	TRBJ2-1	TGTGCCAGCAGTTTGCGCGAGCTCGCCTACAATGAGCAGTTCTTC	CASSLRELAYNEQFF
.	TRBD1	TRBV11-2	TRBJ1-1	TGTGCCAGCAGCAGCCGGGACAGGATCGGAGCTTTCTTT	CASSSRDRIGAFF
.	.	TRBV6-5	TRBJ2-5	TGTGCCAGCAGTTACTCTGGACTCCACCGTGTGGAGACCCAGTACTTC	CASSYSGLHRVETQYF
few	TRBD1	TRBV5-6	TRBJ2-5	TGTGCCAGCAGCTTAGACAGGGTTCTGGTAGAGACCCAGTACTTC	CASSLDRVLVETQYF
.	.	TRBV15	TRBJ2-1	TGTGCCACCAGCGCCAGGGGTCGCAGGGGAGCTTTGAATGAGCAGTTCTTC	CATSARGRRGALNEQFF
.	.	TRBV12-3/TRBV12-4	TRBJ2-5	TGTGCCAGCAGCCCCTTAGCGGCGCGGAAAGAGACCCAGTACTTC	CASSPLAARKETQYF
.	TRBD1	TRBV5-1	TRBJ2-3	TGCGCCAGCAGCTCCCCGGACAGGGTGATCGATACGCAGTATTTT	CASSSPDRVIDTQYF
.	.	TRBV4-2	TRBJ2-1	TGTGCCAGCAGCCAAGAACCGGCGCTAAACCGGGACTTAGCAAATGAGCAGTTCTTC	CASSQEPALNRDLANEQFF
many	.	TRBV20-1	TRBJ2-1	TGCAGTGCTAGCGGGAGTCGGTATGAGCAGTTCTTC	CSASGSRYEQFF
.	.	TRBV20-1	TRBJ2-1	TGCAGTGCTAGAGAGCAGGGTCTTGGAATGAATGAGCAGTTCTTC	CSAREQGLGMNEQFF
.	.	TRBV4-1	TRBJ1-4	TGCGCCAGCAGCCAAGTCGTAGGAACTAATGAAAAACTGTTTTTT	CASSQVVGTNEKLFF
few	TRBD2	TRBV4-1	TRBJ2-3	TGCGCCAGCAGCCTCGGGGGAGGGTCGGGGATCACAGATACGCAGTATTTT	CASSLGGGSGITDTQYF
.	TRBD2	TRBV3-1	TRBJ2-3	TGTGCCAGCAGCCACGCCGGACTAGCGGGGGGACCAGATACGCAGTATTTT	CASSHAGLAGGPDTQYF
.	TRBD2	TRBV20-1	TRBJ2-1	TGCAGTGCTAGCCCGTCTAGCGGGAGAGACAATGAGCAGTTCTTC	CSASPSSGRDNEQFF
.	.	TRBV29-1	TRBJ2-5	TGCAGCGTTGAAGATCGGCCTATTCAAGAGACCCAGTACTTC	CSVEDRPIQETQYF
.	.	TRBV5-5	TRBJ1-4	TGTGCCAGCAGCTTGGCCGTCGAAGAAAAACTGTTTTTT	CASSLAVEEKLFF
.	TRBD1	TRBV7-9	TRBJ2-5	TGTGCCAGTGCCGGGACAGGGGTAGAGACCCAGTACTTC	CASAGTGVETQYF
.	TRBD1	TRBV7-2	TRBJ1-1	TGTGCCAGCAGCCCGGGACAGGGGGCGAGAACTGAAGCTTTCTTT	CASSPGQGARTEAFF
.	.	TRBV12-3/TRBV12-4	TRBJ2-1	TGTGCCAGCAGTTTACAGGGTGTTGGGCAGCAGTTCTTC	CASSLQGVGQQFF
.	TRBD2	TRBV20-1	TRBJ2-2	TGCAGTGCTAGAGACCGGGGCGGGGGGGCCCAAATCTCAAACACCGGGGAGCTGTTTTTT	CSARDRGGGAQISNTGELFF